Following are 4 T cell receptor beta chains from one sample sequenced in a study of molecular identifiers for immune sequencing clone quantification. One entry per CDR3 protein, called by TCRdb with MiXCR from the PCR reads. The table lists hundreds of thousands of distinct CDR3 sequences, roughly 23% of them singletons. What was sequenced was naive CD8+ T cells from blood, with Jurkat cell RNA spiked in. As to subset: FACS-sorted CD8+CD4-CCR7+CD45RA+ naive T cells. These receptors originate from a human donor in good health. Some libraries in this study had Jurkat cell RNA spiked in.

The chain recombines TRBV12-3 or TRBV12-4 with TRBJ2-3; 7 bases match TRBD2. The CDR3 totals 14 residues. The ends lost 6 bases at V and 5 bases at J; junction bases unmatched: 8. This CDR3 reads CASSPGLLRDTQYF. The CDR3 nucleotides are TGTGCCAGCAGCCCGGGACTACTCCGAGATACGCAGTATTTT.

The sample holds a few counts of this clonotype. The chain recombines TRBV19 with TRBJ2-3; D assignment may be TRBD1 or TRBD2 (5 bases each). V was trimmed by 5 bases and J by 2 bases, leaving 20 bases between them. CDR1 LNHDA and CDR2 SQIVND come from the germline V gene (reference sequence). The CDR3 totals 17 residues. This CDR3 is CASSLMGTTVATDTQYF. Written as DNA, the CDR3 is TGTGCCAGTAGTCTTATGGGGACCACAGTTGCCACAGATACGCAGTATTTT.

V is TRBV7-9 and J is TRBJ2-5, with D maybe TRBD1 (6 bases). CDR3 length: 15 residues. V was pared by 5 bases and J by 1 base, with 14 bases between. The germline gives CDR1 SEHNR, CDR2 FQNEAQ (reference sequence). The CDR3 DNA is TGTGCCAGCAGCCAATTCAAGACAGGCCAAGAGACCCAGTACTTC. This codes for CASSQFKTGQETQYF. Complete variable domain (other parts from reference TRBV7-9 and TRBJ2-5): DTGVSQNPRHKITKRGQNVTFRCDPISEHNRLYWYRQTLGQGPEFLTYFQNEAQLEKSRLLSDRFSAERPKGSFSTLEIQRTEQGDSAMYLCASSQFKTGQETQYFGPGTRLLVL.

The chain recombines TRBV12-3 or TRBV12-4 with TRBJ2-1; 10 nucleotides match TRBD2. CDR3 size: 16 residues. After removal of 7 bases from V and 7 bases from J, the junction contained 13 bases not matched to a gene. CDR3 sequence: CASTPLGLAGENEQFF. The CDR3 DNA follows: TGTGCCAGCACTCCCCTCGGGCTAGCGGGGGAGAATGAGCAGTTCTTC.